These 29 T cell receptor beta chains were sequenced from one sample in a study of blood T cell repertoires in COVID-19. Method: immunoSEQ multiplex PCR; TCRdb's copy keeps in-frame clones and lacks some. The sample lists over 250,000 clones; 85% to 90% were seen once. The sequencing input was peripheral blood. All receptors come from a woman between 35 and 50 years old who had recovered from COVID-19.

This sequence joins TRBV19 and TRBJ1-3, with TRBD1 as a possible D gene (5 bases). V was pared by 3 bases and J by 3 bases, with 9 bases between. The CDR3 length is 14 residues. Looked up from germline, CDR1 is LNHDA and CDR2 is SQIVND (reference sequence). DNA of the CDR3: TGTGCCAGTAGTATGGGGGGATTTGGAAACACCATATATTTT. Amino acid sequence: CASSMGGFGNTIYF.

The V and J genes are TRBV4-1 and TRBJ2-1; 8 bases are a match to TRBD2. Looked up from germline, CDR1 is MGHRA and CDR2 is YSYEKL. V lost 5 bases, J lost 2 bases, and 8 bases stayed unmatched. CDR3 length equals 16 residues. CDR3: CASSSIPGLAYNEQFF. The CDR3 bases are TGCGCCAGCAGCTCAATTCCGGGACTAGCCTACAATGAGCAGTTCTTC.

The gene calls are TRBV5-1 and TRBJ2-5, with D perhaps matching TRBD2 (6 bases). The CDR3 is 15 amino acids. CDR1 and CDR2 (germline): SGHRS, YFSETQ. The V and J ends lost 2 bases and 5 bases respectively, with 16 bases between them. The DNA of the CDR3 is TGCGCCAGCAGCTTAAAAGCGGGCGGGTGGGAGACCCAGTACTTC. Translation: CASSLKAGGWETQYF.

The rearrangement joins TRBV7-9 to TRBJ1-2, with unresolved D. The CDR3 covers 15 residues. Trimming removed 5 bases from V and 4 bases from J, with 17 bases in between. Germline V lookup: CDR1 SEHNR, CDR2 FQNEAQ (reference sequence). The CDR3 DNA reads TGTGCCAGCAGCGCTAGAGGTCCCACGGGCTATGGCTACACCTTC. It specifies CASSARGPTGYGYTF.

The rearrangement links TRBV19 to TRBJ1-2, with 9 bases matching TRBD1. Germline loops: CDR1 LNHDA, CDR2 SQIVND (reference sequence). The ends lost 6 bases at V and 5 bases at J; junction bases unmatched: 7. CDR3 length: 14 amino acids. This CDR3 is CASSTGGAGYGYTF. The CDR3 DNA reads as TGTGCCAGTAGCACAGGGGGCGCCGGGTATGGCTACACCTTC. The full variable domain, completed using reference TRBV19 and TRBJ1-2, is DGGITQSPKYLFRKEGQNVTLSCEQNLNHDAMYWYRQDPGQGLRLIYYSQIVNDFQKGDIAEGYSVSREKKESFPLTVTSAQKNPTAFYLCASSTGGAGYGYTFGSGTRLTVV.

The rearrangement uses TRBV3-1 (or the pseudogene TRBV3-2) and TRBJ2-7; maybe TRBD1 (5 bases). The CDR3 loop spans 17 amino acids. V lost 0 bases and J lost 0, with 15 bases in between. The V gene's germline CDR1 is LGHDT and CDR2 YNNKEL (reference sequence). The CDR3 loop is CASSQDHPLGASYEQYF. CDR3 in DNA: TGTGCCAGCAGCCAAGATCACCCCCTAGGGGCCTCCTACGAGCAGTACTTC.

The CDR3 protein is CASSGTGVGYTF. The CDR3 region has the DNA TGTGCCAGCAGCGGGACGGGGGTCGGCTACACCTTC. V gene TRBV25-1 combines with J gene TRBJ1-2, with D possibly TRBD1 on 5 matching bases. Germline V lookup: CDR1 MGHDK, CDR2 SYGVNS. V was cut by 6 bases and J by 8 bases, with 13 bases left in between. This CDR3 has 12 residues.

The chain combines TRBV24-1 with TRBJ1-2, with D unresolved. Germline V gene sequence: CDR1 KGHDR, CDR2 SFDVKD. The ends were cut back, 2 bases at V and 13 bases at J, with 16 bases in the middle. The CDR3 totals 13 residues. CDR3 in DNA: TGTGCCACCAGTGATTCCGGACTGTCCGTCAGCACCTTC. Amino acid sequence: CATSDSGLSVSTF.

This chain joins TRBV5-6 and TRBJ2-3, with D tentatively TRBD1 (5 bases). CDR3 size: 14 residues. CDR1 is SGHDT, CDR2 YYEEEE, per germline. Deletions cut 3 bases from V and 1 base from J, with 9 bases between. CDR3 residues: CASSWGGRTDTQYF. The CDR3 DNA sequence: TGTGCCAGCAGCTGGGGCGGCCGCACAGATACGCAGTATTTT.

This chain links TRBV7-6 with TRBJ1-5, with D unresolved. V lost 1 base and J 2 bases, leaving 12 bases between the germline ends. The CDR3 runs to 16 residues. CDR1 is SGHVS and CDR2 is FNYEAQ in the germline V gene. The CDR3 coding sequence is TGTGCCAGCAGCTTAGGCGGCCAGAGGGGCAATCAGCCCCAGCATTTT. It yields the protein CASSLGGQRGNQPQHF.

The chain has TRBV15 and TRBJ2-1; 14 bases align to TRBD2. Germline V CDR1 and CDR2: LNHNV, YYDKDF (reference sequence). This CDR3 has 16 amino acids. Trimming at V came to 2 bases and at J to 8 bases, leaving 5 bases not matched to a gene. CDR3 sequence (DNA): TGTGCCACCAGCAGACCCGGGACTAGCGGGAGCTATGAGCAGTTCTTC. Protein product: CATSRPGTSGSYEQFF.

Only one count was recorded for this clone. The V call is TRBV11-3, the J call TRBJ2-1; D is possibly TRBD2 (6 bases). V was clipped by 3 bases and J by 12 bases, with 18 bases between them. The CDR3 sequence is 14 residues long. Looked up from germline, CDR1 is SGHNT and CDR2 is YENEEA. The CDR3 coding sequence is TGTGCCAGCAGCTTGGAGGGCCGGGCCCGGGGGCAGTTCTTC. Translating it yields CASSLEGRARGQFF.

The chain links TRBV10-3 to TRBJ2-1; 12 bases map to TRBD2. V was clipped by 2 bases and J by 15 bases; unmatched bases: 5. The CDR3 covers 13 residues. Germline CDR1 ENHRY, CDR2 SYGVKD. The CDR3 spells CAISEGLAGSRFF. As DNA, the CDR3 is TGTGCCATCAGTGAGGGACTAGCGGGATCTCGGTTCTTC.

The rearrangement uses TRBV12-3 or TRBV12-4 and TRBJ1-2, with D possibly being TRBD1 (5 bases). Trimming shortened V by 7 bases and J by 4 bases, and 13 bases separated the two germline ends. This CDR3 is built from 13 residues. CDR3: CASNNQGVYGYTF. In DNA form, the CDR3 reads TGTGCCAGCAACAACCAGGGCGTCTATGGCTACACCTTC.

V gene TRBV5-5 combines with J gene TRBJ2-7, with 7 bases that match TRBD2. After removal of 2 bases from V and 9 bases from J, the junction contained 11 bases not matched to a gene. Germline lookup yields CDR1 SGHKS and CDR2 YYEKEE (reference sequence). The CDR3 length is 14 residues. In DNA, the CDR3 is TGTGCCAGCAGCTTTGGACTAGTGGGCGGCAGGCAGTACGTC. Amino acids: CASSFGLVGGRQYV.

CDR3 residues: CASSKGQGAGETQYF. The CDR3, as DNA: TGTGCCAGTAGTAAGGGACAGGGGGCGGGTGAGACCCAGTACTTC. The genes are TRBV19 and TRBJ2-5; 12 nucleotides agree with TRBD1. The J segment lost 5 bases and the V segment lost 4 bases, leaving 5 bases of the junction unmatched. CDR3 size: 15 residues. Per the germline V gene, CDR1 is LNHDA and CDR2 is SQIVND (reference sequence).

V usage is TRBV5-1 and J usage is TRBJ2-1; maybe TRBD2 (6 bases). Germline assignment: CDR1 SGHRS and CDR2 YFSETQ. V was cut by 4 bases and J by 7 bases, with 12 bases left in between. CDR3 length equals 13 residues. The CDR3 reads CASSPQSGNEQFF. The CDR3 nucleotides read TGCGCCAGCAGCCCCCAGAGCGGGAATGAGCAGTTCTTC. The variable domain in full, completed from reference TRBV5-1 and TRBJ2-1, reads KAGVTQTPRYLIKTRGQQVTLSCSPISGHRSVSWYQQTPGQGLQFLFEYFSETQRNKGNFPGRFSGRQFSNSRSEMNVSTLELGDSALYLCASSPQSGNEQFFGPGTRLTVL.

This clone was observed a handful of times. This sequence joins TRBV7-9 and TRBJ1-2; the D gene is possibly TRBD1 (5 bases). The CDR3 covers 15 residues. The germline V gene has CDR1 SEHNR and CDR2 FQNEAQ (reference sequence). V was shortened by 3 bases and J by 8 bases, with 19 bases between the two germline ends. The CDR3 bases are TGTGCCAGCAGCTTGTTAGCAGGGAACGAGGAAGGCTACACCTTC. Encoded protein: CASSLLAGNEEGYTF.

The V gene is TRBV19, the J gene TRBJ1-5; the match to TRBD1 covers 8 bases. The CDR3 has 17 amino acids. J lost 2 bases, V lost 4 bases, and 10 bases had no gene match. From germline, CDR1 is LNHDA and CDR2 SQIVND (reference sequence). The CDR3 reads CASSTPQGAGGNQPQHF. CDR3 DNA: TGTGCCAGTAGTACCCCGCAGGGGGCGGGAGGCAATCAGCCCCAGCATTTT.

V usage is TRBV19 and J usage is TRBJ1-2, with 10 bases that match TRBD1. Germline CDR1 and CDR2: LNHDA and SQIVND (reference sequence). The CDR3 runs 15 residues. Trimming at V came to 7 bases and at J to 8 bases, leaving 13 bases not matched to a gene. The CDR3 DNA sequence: TGTGCCAGTACCCTCCTAGACAGGGGGCTTCGGGGCTACACCTTC. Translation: CASTLLDRGLRGYTF.

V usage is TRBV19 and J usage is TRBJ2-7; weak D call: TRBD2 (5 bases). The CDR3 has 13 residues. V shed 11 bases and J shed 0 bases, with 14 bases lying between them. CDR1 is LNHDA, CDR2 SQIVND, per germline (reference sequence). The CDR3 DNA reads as TGTGCCGCCGCGGCTGGGAGCTCCTACGAGCAGTACTTC. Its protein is CAAAAGSSYEQYF.

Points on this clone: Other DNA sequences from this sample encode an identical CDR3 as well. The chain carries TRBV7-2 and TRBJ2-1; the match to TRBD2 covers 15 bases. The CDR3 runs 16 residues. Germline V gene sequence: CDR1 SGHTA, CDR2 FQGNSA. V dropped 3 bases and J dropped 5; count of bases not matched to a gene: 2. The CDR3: CASSLGLAGGDNEQFF. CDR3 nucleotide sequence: TGTGCCAGCAGCTTGGGACTAGCGGGAGGTGACAATGAGCAGTTCTTC.

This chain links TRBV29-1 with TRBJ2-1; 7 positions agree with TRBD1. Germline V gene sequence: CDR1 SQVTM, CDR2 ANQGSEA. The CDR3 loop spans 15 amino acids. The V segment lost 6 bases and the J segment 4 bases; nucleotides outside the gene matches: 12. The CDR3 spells CSVNPGTEYYNEQFF. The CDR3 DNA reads TGCAGCGTCAATCCCGGGACAGAATATTACAATGAGCAGTTCTTC.

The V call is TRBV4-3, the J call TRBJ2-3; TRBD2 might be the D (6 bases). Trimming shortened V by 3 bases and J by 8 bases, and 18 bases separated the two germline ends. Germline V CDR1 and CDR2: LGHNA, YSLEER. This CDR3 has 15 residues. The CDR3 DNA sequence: TGCGCCAGCAGCCAGAGCTCGACGGGGGAAGGTACGCAGTATTTT. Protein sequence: CASSQSSTGEGTQYF.

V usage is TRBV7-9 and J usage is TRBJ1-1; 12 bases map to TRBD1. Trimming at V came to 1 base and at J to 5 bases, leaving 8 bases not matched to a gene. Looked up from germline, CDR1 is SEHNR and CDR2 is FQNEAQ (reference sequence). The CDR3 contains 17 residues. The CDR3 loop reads CASSLVGTGGVGTEAFF. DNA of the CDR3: TGTGCCAGCAGCTTAGTGGGGACAGGGGGCGTGGGGACTGAAGCTTTCTTT.

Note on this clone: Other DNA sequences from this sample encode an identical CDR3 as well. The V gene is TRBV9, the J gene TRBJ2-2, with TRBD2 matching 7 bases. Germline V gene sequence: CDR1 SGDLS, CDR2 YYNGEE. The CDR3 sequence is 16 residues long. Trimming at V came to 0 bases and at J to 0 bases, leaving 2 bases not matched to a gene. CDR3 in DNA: TGTGCCAGCAGCGTAGTCGCGGGGGCGAACACCGGGGAGCTGTTTTTT. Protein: CASSVVAGANTGELFF.

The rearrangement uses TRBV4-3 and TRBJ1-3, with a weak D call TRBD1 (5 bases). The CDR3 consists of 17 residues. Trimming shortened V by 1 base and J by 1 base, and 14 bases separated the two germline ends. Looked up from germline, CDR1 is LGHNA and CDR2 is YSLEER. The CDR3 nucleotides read TGCGCCAGCAGCCAAGGGACCACCAGGGTTTCTGGAAACACCATATATTTT. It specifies CASSQGTTRVSGNTIYF.

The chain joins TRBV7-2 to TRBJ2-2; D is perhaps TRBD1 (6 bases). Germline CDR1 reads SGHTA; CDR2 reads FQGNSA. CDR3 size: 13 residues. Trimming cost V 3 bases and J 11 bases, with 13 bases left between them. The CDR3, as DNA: TGTGCCAGCAGCTTCCCACAGGGTACAGAGCTGTTTTTT. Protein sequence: CASSFPQGTELFF.

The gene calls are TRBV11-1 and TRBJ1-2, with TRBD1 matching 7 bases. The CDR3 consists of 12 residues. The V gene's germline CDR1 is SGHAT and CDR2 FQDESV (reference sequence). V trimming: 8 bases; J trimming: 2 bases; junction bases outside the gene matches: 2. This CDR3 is CASGRGNYGYTF. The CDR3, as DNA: TGTGCCAGCGGCAGGGGGAACTATGGCTACACCTTC.